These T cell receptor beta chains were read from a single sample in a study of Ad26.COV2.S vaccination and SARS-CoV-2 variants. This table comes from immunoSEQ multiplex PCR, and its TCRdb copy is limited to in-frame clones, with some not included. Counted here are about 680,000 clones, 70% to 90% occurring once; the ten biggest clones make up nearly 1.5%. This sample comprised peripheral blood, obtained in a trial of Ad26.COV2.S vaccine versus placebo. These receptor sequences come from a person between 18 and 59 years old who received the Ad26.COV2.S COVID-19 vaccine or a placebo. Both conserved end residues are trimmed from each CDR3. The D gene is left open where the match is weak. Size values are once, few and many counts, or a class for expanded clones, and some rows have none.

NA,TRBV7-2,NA,ASSPRVGGNQPQH
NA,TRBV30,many,AWSVRASYEQY
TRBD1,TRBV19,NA,ASRLDRGHEQY
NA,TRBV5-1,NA,ASSLGPEQY
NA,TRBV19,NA,ASSITRVGEKLF
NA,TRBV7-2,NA,ASSLGVENTEAF
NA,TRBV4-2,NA,ASSQDGQGYEQY
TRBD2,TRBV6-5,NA,ASSRGLAYQETQY
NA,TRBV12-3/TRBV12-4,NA,ASSLADTQY
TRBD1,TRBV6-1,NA,ASSETPGGHEKLF
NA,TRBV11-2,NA,ASSSLIGGWDEQF
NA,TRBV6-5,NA,ATGRQGNTIY
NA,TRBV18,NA,ASSLLYNEQF
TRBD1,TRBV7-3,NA,ASSPPGQGHTGELF
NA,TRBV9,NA,ASSVGDSLRF
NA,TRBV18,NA,ASSPELYEKLF
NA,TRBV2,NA,ASSQYGNTEAF
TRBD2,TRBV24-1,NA,ATSSSGGGYNEQF
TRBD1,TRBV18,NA,ASKGQGLDNEQF
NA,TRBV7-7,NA,ASSLGTAQETQY
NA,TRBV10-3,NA,AISPQGLTPFNSPLH
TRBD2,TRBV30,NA,AWAELAGGKNIQY
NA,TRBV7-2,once,ASSLKQGGRTDTQY
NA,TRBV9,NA,ASSVGSLPKETQY
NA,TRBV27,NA,ASRRGVGETQY
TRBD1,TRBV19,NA,ASSTSGTGLEKLF
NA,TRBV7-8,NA,ASSLEGVGKETQY
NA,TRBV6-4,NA,ASSDPLQRGQDPYNEQF
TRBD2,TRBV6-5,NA,ASRKGGDVYNEQF
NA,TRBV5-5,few,ASRREPATNEKLF
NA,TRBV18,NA,ASSQRRDTGELF
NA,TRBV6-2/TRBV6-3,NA,ASSYIRAGSGNTQY
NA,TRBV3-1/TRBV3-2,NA,ASSPGFQETQY
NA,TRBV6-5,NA,ASSYSKGNYGYT
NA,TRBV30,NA,AWSVRSVQPQH
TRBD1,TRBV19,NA,ASSTLQGAEAF
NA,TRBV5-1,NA,ASSLEGSSNQPQH
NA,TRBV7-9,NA,ASSRGPSPQETQY
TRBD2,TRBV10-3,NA,AISAGLAGGPNTGELF
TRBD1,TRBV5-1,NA,ASSLGDRGYGYT
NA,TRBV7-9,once,ASSLELSYSYEQY
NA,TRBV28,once,ASRMGYNEQF